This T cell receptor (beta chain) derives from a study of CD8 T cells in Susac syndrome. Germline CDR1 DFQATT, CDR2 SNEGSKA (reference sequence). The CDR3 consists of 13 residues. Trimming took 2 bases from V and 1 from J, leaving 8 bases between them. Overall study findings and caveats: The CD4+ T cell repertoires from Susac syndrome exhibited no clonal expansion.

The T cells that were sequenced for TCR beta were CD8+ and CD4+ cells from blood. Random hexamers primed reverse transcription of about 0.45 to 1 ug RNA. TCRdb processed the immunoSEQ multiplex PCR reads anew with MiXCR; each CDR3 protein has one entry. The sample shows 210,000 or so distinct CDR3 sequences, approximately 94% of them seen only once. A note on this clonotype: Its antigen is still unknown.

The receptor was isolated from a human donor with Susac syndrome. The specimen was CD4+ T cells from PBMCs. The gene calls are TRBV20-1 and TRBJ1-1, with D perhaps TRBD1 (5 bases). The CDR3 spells CSARRGRNTEAFF. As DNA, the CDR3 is TGCAGTGCTAGACGGGGGAGGAACACTGAAGCTTTCTTT.